This TCR beta chain is from a study of CD8 T cells in Susac syndrome. Study information: Patients with Susac syndrome had blood drawn and were at that point therapy-naive, on corticosteroids, or on intravenous immunoglobulin alone.

RNA in amounts of roughly 0.5 to 1 ug was reverse transcribed with random hexamers. TCRdb recomputed calls from the immunoSEQ multiplex PCR reads with MiXCR, one row per CDR3 protein. Of approximately 190,000 distinct CDR3 sequences listed, roughly nine tenths are singletons. The CDR3 covers 15 residues. The J segment lost 6 bases and the V segment lost 4 bases, leaving 6 bases of the junction unmatched. Germline-derived CDR1 and CDR2 are SEHNR and FQNEAQ (reference sequence). The sample holds one count of this clonotype. The chain employs TRBV7-9 and TRBJ1-5; 10 bases line up with TRBD1. This TCR derives from a human donor with Susac syndrome. The sequenced material came from CD4+ T cells from PBMCs. The CDR3 region is CASSSGTGATQPQHF. CDR3 in DNA: TGTGCCAGCAGCTCCGGGACAGGGGCGACTCAGCCCCAGCATTTT. Combining the CDR3 with reference TRBV7-9 and TRBJ1-5 gives the whole variable domain DTGVSQNPRHKITKRGQNVTFRCDPISEHNRLYWYRQTLGQGPEFLTYFQNEAQLEKSRLLSDRFSAERPKGSFSTLEIQRTEQGDSAMYLCASSSGTGATQPQHFGDGTRLSIL.